The clone carrying this T cell receptor (beta chain) is classed as large (0.1 to 1%). CDR3 length: 12 amino acids. Trimming cost V 7 bases and J 8 bases, with 14 bases left between them. Amplification of TRBV12-4/TRBJ1-2 clonotypes used adaptor-ligated barcode primers. TCRdb processed the multiplex PCR reads anew with MiXCR; each CDR3 protein has one entry. The sample lists 1,300 or so distinct CDR3 sequences; around 20% were seen once. The chain uses TRBV12-3 or TRBV12-4 and TRBJ1-2; D gene unclear. This TCR came from a female donor with breast cancer. Material: memory CD4+ T cells sorted from blood. Stated subset: memory CD4+ T cells, CD4+CD45RO+CD25-. The CDR3 region has the DNA TGTGCCAGCACCTATTTGTTGGGCGGCTACACCTTC. Residues: CASTYLLGGYTF.